The rows below give T cell receptor beta chains drawn from one sample of a study of blood T cell repertoires in COVID-19. Profiling relied on immunoSEQ multiplex PCR, and the TCRdb table lists in-frame clones only, not all of them. The table lists 150,000 to 200,000 clones, over 85% of them singletons. The specimen was peripheral blood. The receptors were sampled from a woman in her forties or fifties with acute or convalescent COVID-19. Both conserved end residues are part of each CDR3. D genes are given only for firm matches. Some rows have no size entry. The others give once, few or many, or a class for an expanded clone.

abundance: NA; d_gene: NA; j_gene: TRBJ2-3; v_gene: TRBV24-1; CDR3nt: TGTGCCACCAGTGACGGGAAGGAGGGCCCCTCAGATACGCAGTATTTT; CDR3aa: CATSDGKEGPSDTQYF
abundance: NA; d_gene: NA; j_gene: TRBJ2-1; v_gene: TRBV6-5; CDR3nt: TGTGCCGCCGGGTACTACAATGAGCAGTTCTTC; CDR3aa: CAAGYYNEQFF
abundance: NA; d_gene: TRBD2; j_gene: TRBJ2-3; v_gene: TRBV7-9; CDR3nt: TGTGCCAGCAGCACCAGACTAGCGGGAGGCACAGATACGCAGTATTTT; CDR3aa: CASSTRLAGGTDTQYF
abundance: once; d_gene: NA; j_gene: TRBJ2-5; v_gene: TRBV25-1; CDR3nt: TGTGCCAGCAGTTTAGGACAGCTCGGGGAGACCCAGTACTTC; CDR3aa: CASSLGQLGETQYF
abundance: NA; d_gene: TRBD1; j_gene: TRBJ2-5; v_gene: TRBV2; CDR3nt: TGTGCCAGCAGAGGACAGGGAGAGACCCAGTACTTC; CDR3aa: CASRGQGETQYF
abundance: NA; d_gene: NA; j_gene: TRBJ1-2; v_gene: TRBV23-1; CDR3nt: TGCGCCAGCAGTCGCCACGAAGTCGGGACAACGAACTCGTTGGGGGGCTACACCTTC; CDR3aa: CASSRHEVGTTNSLGGYTF
abundance: NA; d_gene: TRBD1; j_gene: TRBJ1-4; v_gene: TRBV6-5; CDR3nt: TGTGCCAGCAGTCTAAGGACAGGGGCTGAAAAACTGTTTTTT; CDR3aa: CASSLRTGAEKLFF
abundance: once; d_gene: TRBD1; j_gene: TRBJ2-4; v_gene: TRBV6-2/TRBV6-3; CDR3nt: TGTGCCAGCAGTTACACCGGGACAGCTCAAATTCAGTACTTC; CDR3aa: CASSYTGTAQIQYF
abundance: NA; d_gene: TRBD2; j_gene: TRBJ2-7; v_gene: TRBV4-1; CDR3nt: TGCGCCAGCAGCCAAGATTGGGGGGGTTTTGAGCAGTACTTC; CDR3aa: CASSQDWGGFEQYF
abundance: NA; d_gene: TRBD1; j_gene: TRBJ1-2; v_gene: TRBV28; CDR3nt: TGTGCCAGCAGTTACGGGGACAGGGAATCTGGTGGCTACACCTTC; CDR3aa: CASSYGDRESGGYTF
abundance: NA; d_gene: TRBD1; j_gene: TRBJ2-5; v_gene: TRBV30; CDR3nt: TGTGCCTGCTTACAGGGGGCAGGGGAGACCCAGTACTTC; CDR3aa: CACLQGAGETQYF
abundance: NA; d_gene: TRBD1; j_gene: TRBJ1-6; v_gene: TRBV12-3/TRBV12-4; CDR3nt: TGTGCCAGCGGGACAGGTTCACCCCTCCACTTT; CDR3aa: CASGTGSPLHF
abundance: NA; d_gene: TRBD1; j_gene: TRBJ2-1; v_gene: TRBV3-1/TRBV3-2; CDR3nt: TGTGCCAGCAGCCAAGGATTACGGGACAGGGGGAAGGATGAGCAGTTCTTC; CDR3aa: CASSQGLRDRGKDEQFF
abundance: NA; d_gene: NA; j_gene: TRBJ2-7; v_gene: TRBV30; CDR3nt: TGTGCCTGGAGCCTACAGTTCCCCTACGAGCAGTACTTC; CDR3aa: CAWSLQFPYEQYF
abundance: NA; d_gene: NA; j_gene: TRBJ1-5; v_gene: TRBV27; CDR3nt: TGTGCCAGCAGCACCCAAGGGAGGGGCGGACTTGGCGATCAGCCCCAGCATTTT; CDR3aa: CASSTQGRGGLGDQPQHF
abundance: once; d_gene: NA; j_gene: TRBJ1-2; v_gene: TRBV2; CDR3nt: TGTGCCAGCAGTGAAGGGGGGGTACAGAACGGCTACACCTTC; CDR3aa: CASSEGGVQNGYTF
abundance: NA; d_gene: NA; j_gene: TRBJ2-1; v_gene: TRBV24-1; CDR3nt: TGTGCCACCGCAGGGAACCCAAATGAGCAGTTCTTC; CDR3aa: CATAGNPNEQFF
abundance: NA; d_gene: NA; j_gene: TRBJ1-3; v_gene: TRBV12-3/TRBV12-4; CDR3nt: TGTGCCAGCAGTCCTGACACCGGAAACACCATATATTTT; CDR3aa: CASSPDTGNTIYF
abundance: NA; d_gene: TRBD2; j_gene: TRBJ2-2; v_gene: TRBV27; CDR3nt: TGTGCCAGCAGTTTAGGACTAGCGGGGGACACCGGGGAGCTGTTTTTT; CDR3aa: CASSLGLAGDTGELFF
abundance: once; d_gene: NA; j_gene: TRBJ1-1; v_gene: TRBV29-1; CDR3nt: TGCAGCGTTCCTATGGGAGAATCAAAAGCTTTCTTT; CDR3aa: CSVPMGESKAFF
abundance: NA; d_gene: TRBD1; j_gene: TRBJ1-1; v_gene: TRBV7-9; CDR3nt: TGTGCCAGCAGCACCCGACAGGGGAAGGACACTGAAGCTTTCTTT; CDR3aa: CASSTRQGKDTEAFF
abundance: NA; d_gene: NA; j_gene: TRBJ1-1; v_gene: TRBV7-9; CDR3nt: TGTGCCAGCAGCTTATTAGGGCGGGAAGACGGAATGAACACTGAAGCTTTCTTT; CDR3aa: CASSLLGREDGMNTEAFF
abundance: NA; d_gene: TRBD1; j_gene: TRBJ1-6; v_gene: TRBV7-2; CDR3nt: TGTGCCAGCAGCTTAACATTCAGGGGGATTTCACCCCTCCACTTT; CDR3aa: CASSLTFRGISPLHF
abundance: NA; d_gene: TRBD1; j_gene: TRBJ2-3; v_gene: TRBV12-5; CDR3nt: TGTGCTAGTGGTTTGGGACAGGGTGGAGATACGCAGTATTTT; CDR3aa: CASGLGQGGDTQYF
abundance: NA; d_gene: TRBD2; j_gene: TRBJ2-7; v_gene: TRBV6-5; CDR3nt: TGTGCCAGCAGATCTAGCGGTCTCTACGAGCAGTACTTC; CDR3aa: CASRSSGLYEQYF
abundance: NA; d_gene: NA; j_gene: TRBJ1-4; v_gene: TRBV30; CDR3nt: TGTGCCTGGAGTCCTGAACCGGGAAAACTGTTTTTT; CDR3aa: CAWSPEPGKLFF
abundance: NA; d_gene: TRBD1; j_gene: TRBJ2-7; v_gene: TRBV18; CDR3nt: TGTGCCAGCTCACCCGACAGGGGGTATAACGAGCAGTACTTC; CDR3aa: CASSPDRGYNEQYF
abundance: NA; d_gene: NA; j_gene: TRBJ2-7; v_gene: TRBV10-3; CDR3nt: TGTGCCATCAGTGACCTCTCTACGGGGTCCGACGAGCAGTACTTC; CDR3aa: CAISDLSTGSDEQYF
abundance: NA; d_gene: NA; j_gene: TRBJ2-7; v_gene: TRBV19; CDR3nt: TGTGCCAGCCGCGCGGGTGGAGGGACGGAGCAGTACTTC; CDR3aa: CASRAGGGTEQYF
abundance: NA; d_gene: TRBD2; j_gene: TRBJ2-7; v_gene: TRBV19; CDR3nt: TGTGCCAGTAGTATCTTTCTAGCGGGAGGAGGATACGAGCAGTACTTC; CDR3aa: CASSIFLAGGGYEQYF
abundance: NA; d_gene: NA; j_gene: TRBJ2-1; v_gene: TRBV27; CDR3nt: TGTGCCAGCAGCCGCGACTCTTTTCTCGGTGAGCAGTTCTTC; CDR3aa: CASSRDSFLGEQFF
abundance: NA; d_gene: NA; j_gene: TRBJ2-7; v_gene: TRBV27; CDR3nt: TGTGCCAGCAGCTTCCTTGCCTACGAGCAGTACTTC; CDR3aa: CASSFLAYEQYF
abundance: NA; d_gene: TRBD1; j_gene: TRBJ1-5; v_gene: TRBV6-6; CDR3nt: TGTGCCAGCAGTTACTCGGGGGGACAGGGTCGGGAGCCCCAGCATTTT; CDR3aa: CASSYSGGQGREPQHF